This T cell receptor beta chain was documented in a study of T cell responses to AZD1222 COVID-19 vaccine. TCRdb's table, derived via immunoSEQ multiplex PCR, lists solely in-frame clones and lacks some. The sample shows 150,000 to 200,000 clones, approximately 94% of them seen only once. With 0 bases clipped from V and 7 bases from J, the junction kept 9 bases outside the gene matches. Germline V gene data show CDR1 as LGHNT and CDR2 as FRNRAP. The CDR3 consists of 18 residues. Sequenced material: peripheral blood, taken on day 0 of AZD1222 vaccination. The source of this sequence is an adult in good health. The chain carries TRBV12-5 and TRBJ2-1; 13 positions match TRBD2. In nucleotides, the CDR3 is TGTGCTAGTGGTTTGGTAATGGGACTAGCGGGAAGGGAAAATGAGCAGTTCTTC. It encodes CASGLVMGLAGRENEQFF.